This TCR beta chain was obtained from a study of early T cells in non-severe SARS-CoV-2 infection. This clonotype was detected many times. The germline V and J ends were trimmed by 3 bases and 4 bases, with 10 bases remaining between them. The CDR3 runs to 14 residues. The V gene's germline CDR1 is LGHNA and CDR2 YSLEER. Each CDR3 protein is one row after TCRdb ran MiXCR on the 5' RACE reads. Of under 70,000 distinct CDR3 sequences in the sample, roughly 13% were seen once. The sequence came from an adult who was a healthcare worker with PCR-confirmed SARS-CoV-2 infection or an uninfected control (not recorded which). Sequencing was carried out using whole blood. The V gene is TRBV4-3, the J gene TRBJ1-5; D is undetermined. The CDR3 bases are TGCGCCAGCAGCCATGGACCTGGGAATCAGCCCCAGCATTTT. It specifies CASSHGPGNQPQHF.